This T cell receptor beta chain was identified in a study of regulatory T cells in long-lasting Graves disease. Study-wide points: New patients shared roughly 1,000 public clonotypes, and persistent patients shared more, with 2,500 to 3,000.

Germline values: CDR1 LGHNA, CDR2 YNFKEQ. Trimming cost V 0 bases and J 4 bases, with 15 bases left between them. The CDR3 covers 16 residues. Time point described: persistent/refractory GD, antithyroid drugs over 5 years with positive TRAb. RNA isolated from PBMCs was used to make the TCR library. Diagnosing Graves' disease relied on the American Thyroid Association guidelines. This clonotype was counted a few times. Antigen specificity is unknown. Building of the TCR beta libraries involved iRepertoire HTBI primers and Arm-PCR of CDR3 regions. TCRdb called the multiplex PCR reads again in MiXCR, with one record for every CDR3 protein. The sample records some 430,000 distinct CDR3 sequences, around a fifth being singletons.

Sample: peripheral blood mononuclear cells (PBMCs), taken when the disease was refractory, from a patient treated with antithyroid drugs. The source is a female donor with Graves disease. The chain links TRBV4-2 to TRBJ1-2; D remains ambiguous. This CDR3 reads CASSQERARLGYGYTF. The CDR3 nucleotides read TGTGCCAGCAGCCAAGAGCGAGCCCGACTGGGCTATGGCTACACCTTC.